This TCR beta chain was identified in a study of control samples from healthy donors and cancer patients. This CDR3 has 14 amino acids. V shed 1 base and J shed 5 bases, with 12 bases lying between them. From germline, CDR1 is SGHNT and CDR2 YYREEE (reference sequence). Produced via immunoSEQ multiplex PCR; TCRdb's table is partial and in-frame only. The table includes more than 50,000 clones, more than 95% detected once. The chain uses TRBV5-4 and TRBJ1-1; no definite D call. Specimen: blood. The TCR sequence derives from a woman aged 18-29 years in good health. CDR3 sequence reads: CASSLISGGTEAFF. CDR3 nucleotides: TGTGCCAGCAGCTTGATTTCAGGAGGTACTGAAGCTTTCTTT. Based on the CDR3 plus reference TRBV5-4 and TRBJ1-1, the full variable domain is ETGVTQSPTHLIKTRGQQVTLRCSSQSGHNTVSWYQQALGQGPQFIFQYYREEENGRGNFPPRFSGLQFPNYSSELNVNALELDDSALYLCASSLISGGTEAFFGQGTRLTVV.